The 32 T cell receptor beta chains below were found in one sample sequenced in a study of vaccination effects on CD4 cells after COVID-19. These receptors have no known antigen. With the ViraFEST assay, the study expanded antigen-specific CD4+ T cells using viral peptide pools, then sequenced them. Culturing for 9 to 10 days preceded CD4+ T cell isolation. The healthy vaccine recipients, who had no prior SARS-CoV-2 infection, showed negative nucleocapsid antibodies. Generated by immunoSEQ multiplex PCR, the TCRdb table keeps only in-frame clones and is missing some. The table shows about 65,000 clones, with around 76% occurring only once. The source was CD4+ T cells from PBMCs cultured with HCoV-NL63 spike peptides, collected before COVID-19 vaccination. The receptor source for this set is a human donor who received a COVID-19 vaccine.

This clone was seen only once. The chain has TRBV7-8 and TRBJ2-7, with D possibly TRBD2 on 5 matching bases. Germline loops: CDR1 SGHVS, CDR2 FQNEAQ. There are 16 residues in the CDR3. Trimming removed 0 bases from V and 3 bases from J, with 15 bases in between. The CDR3 here is CASSLANTLRDYEQYV. As DNA, the CDR3 is TGTGCCAGCAGCTTAGCGAACACCCTACGGGACTACGAGCAGTACGTC.

The rearrangement uses TRBV7-8 and TRBJ1-2; D might be TRBD1 (5 bases). There are 14 residues in the CDR3. Germline CDR1 SGHVS, CDR2 FQNEAQ. V was trimmed by 1 base and J by 1 base, leaving 7 bases between them. The CDR3 is CASSLDQGNYGYTF. The CDR3 nucleotides read TGTGCCAGCAGCTTAGACCAGGGTAACTATGGCTACACCTTC.

The rearrangement links TRBV30 to TRBJ2-3; 10 bases match TRBD1. Trimming at V came to 6 bases and at J to 4 bases, leaving 7 bases not matched to a gene. This CDR3 comprises 14 residues. CDR1 and CDR2 from the germline V gene are GTSNPN and SVGIG (reference sequence). CDR3 sequence reads: CACQWTGGPDTQYF. The CDR3, as DNA: TGTGCCTGTCAGTGGACAGGGGGTCCAGATACGCAGTATTTT.

Only one count was recorded for this clone. This chain joins TRBV6-5 and TRBJ2-7; 9 bases are a match to TRBD1. The germline gives CDR1 MNHEY, CDR2 SVGAGI. V shed 6 bases and J 2 bases; nucleotides not matched to a gene: 5. There are 14 residues in the CDR3. The CDR3 region has the DNA TGTGCCAGCAGCTTTCGGGACAGGGCCTACGAGCAGTACGTC. It is translated as CASSFRDRAYEQYV.

The chain couples TRBV9 to TRBJ1-3, with D unresolved. CDR1 is SGDLS and CDR2 is YYNGEE in the germline V gene. Trimming removed 4 bases from V and 0 bases from J, with 8 bases in between. The CDR3 contains 14 residues. CDR3 bases: TGTGCCAGCAGCTCCGACACCTCTGGAAACACCATATATTTT. Protein product: CASSSDTSGNTIYF.

The chain is built from TRBV10-2 and TRBJ1-5, with 10 bases aligning to TRBD1. The CDR3 runs to 13 residues. Trimming cost V 7 bases and J 4 bases; bases outside gene matches: 1. Germline V CDR1 and CDR2: WSHSY, SAAADI. The CDR3 nucleotides read TGCGCCAGCAAGGGACAGGGGAATCAGCCCCAGCATTTT. It specifies CASKGQGNQPQHF.

The V call is TRBV25-1, the J call TRBJ1-4; 7 nucleotides line up with TRBD1. Germline trimming cut 3 bases from V and 6 bases from J; bases unmatched to any gene: 7. The CDR3 length is 15 residues. Germline V gene data show CDR1 as MGHDK and CDR2 as SYGVNS. The CDR3 nucleotides are TGTGCCAGCAGTGATCAGACAGGGTTATATGAAAAACTGTTTTTT. Translating it yields CASSDQTGLYEKLFF.

This clone was seen more than once but under ten times. The chain couples TRBV6-1 to TRBJ1-2, with a weak D call TRBD1 (5 bases). V lost 0 bases and J 4 bases, leaving 12 bases between the germline ends. The CDR3 totals 15 residues. The germline gives CDR1 MNHNS, CDR2 SASEGT. The DNA for the CDR3 is TGTGCCAGCAGTGAAGCGCTCAGGGTTCCCTATGGCTACACCTTC. Protein product: CASSEALRVPYGYTF.

The V call is TRBV7-3, the J call TRBJ2-3; unclear D gene. The ends were cut back, 0 bases at V and 5 bases at J, with 0 bases in the middle. Germline lookup yields CDR1 SGHTA and CDR2 FQGTGA. This CDR3 contains 11 residues. The CDR3 DNA sequence: TGTGCCAGCAGCTTAACAGATACGCAGTATTTT. Encoded protein: CASSLTDTQYF. Full variable domain (missing parts from reference TRBV7-3 and TRBJ2-3): GAGVSQTPSNKVTEKGKYVELRCDPISGHTALYWYRQSLGQGPEFLIYFQGTGAADDSGLPNDRFFAVRPEGSVSTLKIQRTERGDSAVYLCASSLTDTQYFGPGTRLTVL.

This clone was counted a few times. The genes are TRBV5-1 and TRBJ1-4; D is uncertain. Between the trimmed V and J ends, which lost 0 bases and 7 bases, there was a span of 7 bases. The CDR3 runs to 13 residues. Germline CDR1 and CDR2: SGHRS and YFSETQ. This CDR3 reads CASSLGSGEKLFF. The CDR3 nucleotides are TGCGCCAGCAGCTTGGGGAGTGGTGAAAAACTGTTTTTT.

The chain couples TRBV2 to TRBJ1-1, with TRBD1 identical over 9 bases. CDR3 length equals 14 residues. Germline CDR1 is SNHLY and CDR2 is FYNNEI. Germline trimming cut 5 bases from V and 3 bases from J; bases unmatched to any gene: 4. This CDR3 is CASSQQGAYTEAFF. The CDR3 DNA reads as TGTGCCAGCAGTCAACAGGGGGCTTACACTGAAGCTTTCTTT.

The chain has TRBV2 and TRBJ2-3; D gene ambiguous. The V and J ends lost 4 bases and 2 bases respectively, with 10 bases between them. The germline V gene has CDR1 SNHLY and CDR2 FYNNEI. The CDR3 sequence is 14 residues long. The chain's CDR3 is CASSADGHTDTQYF. CDR3 nucleotides: TGTGCCAGCAGTGCGGACGGCCACACAGATACGCAGTATTTT.

The rearrangement links TRBV28 to TRBJ2-7; D not certain. The CDR3 has 13 residues. Deletions cut 1 base from V and 3 bases from J, with 7 bases between. Germline values: CDR1 MDHEN, CDR2 SYDVKM. CDR3 DNA: TGTGCCAGCAGTTTATACGCACACTACGAGCAGTACGTC. This encodes CASSLYAHYEQYV.

J is TRBJ2-4 and V is TRBV11-2; tentatively, D is TRBD2 (6 bases). CDR1 is SGHAT, CDR2 FQNNGV, per germline. V gave up 5 bases and J gave up 1 base, with 12 bases separating them. This CDR3 has 15 residues. This CDR3 reads CASSHPAGAKNIQYF. The CDR3 DNA reads as TGTGCCAGCAGCCACCCGGCGGGGGCCAAAAACATTCAGTACTTC.

CDR3 sequence (DNA): TGTGCCAGCAGCCACAGGGGGAACGGGGAGCTGTTTTTT. It codes for CASSHRGNGELFF. The chain links TRBV11-3 to TRBJ2-2; 8 nucleotides agree with TRBD1. CDR1 SGHNT and CDR2 YENEEA come from the germline V gene. The junction had 3 bases not matched to a gene; V was cut back by 5 bases and J by 7 bases. CDR3 length: 13 residues.

The chain links TRBV5-8 to TRBJ2-3; D may match TRBD1 or TRBD2 (5 bases each). The CDR3 is made up of 15 amino acids. V gave up 7 bases and J gave up 0 bases, with 15 bases separating them. Germline CDR1 reads SGHTS; CDR2 reads YDEGEE. In DNA form, the CDR3 reads TGTGCCAGCCCCGCCTGGGGGTTAAGCACAGATACGCAGTATTTT. The encoded protein is CASPAWGLSTDTQYF.

CDR3: CASSLGTVARDGNTIYF. The DNA for the CDR3 is TGTGCCAGCAGCTTAGGGACGGTGGCCCGGGATGGAAACACCATATATTTT. The genes are TRBV7-2 and TRBJ1-3; D gene uncertain. V shed 1 base and J shed 3 bases, with 16 bases lying between them. Germline loops: CDR1 SGHTA, CDR2 FQGNSA. This CDR3 is built from 17 residues. The whole variable domain, remainder taken from reference TRBV7-2 and TRBJ1-3, is GAGVSQSPSNKVTEKGKDVELRCDPISGHTALYWYRQSLGQGLEFLIYFQGNSAPDKSGLPSDRFSAERTGGSVSTLTIQRTQQEDSAVYLCASSLGTVARDGNTIYFGEGSWLTVV.

The rearrangement joins TRBV19 to TRBJ2-1; unclear D gene. The germline gives CDR1 LNHDA, CDR2 SQIVND (reference sequence). V lost 5 bases to trimming and J lost 3 bases, with 11 bases between them. CDR3 size: 14 residues. CDR3 nucleotide sequence: TGTGCCAGTAGTTCGGGTACATACTACAATGAGCAGTTCTTC. Its translation: CASSSGTYYNEQFF. Complete variable domain (other parts from reference TRBV19 and TRBJ2-1): DGGITQSPKYLFRKEGQNVTLSCEQNLNHDAMYWYRQDPGQGLRLIYYSQIVNDFQKGDIAEGYSVSREKKESFPLTVTSAQKNPTAFYLCASSSGTYYNEQFFGPGTRLTVL.

The chain couples TRBV6-1 to TRBJ2-3; TRBD2 aligns across 14 bases. The germline CDR1 and CDR2 sequences are MNHNS and SASEGT. Trimming took 1 base from V and 6 from J; bases not matched to a gene: 9. The CDR3 extends over 18 amino acids. CDR3 DNA sequence: TGTGCCAGCAGTGAAGGGAAGACTAGCGGGGGGGCCAGGGATACGCAGTATTTT. Translating it yields CASSEGKTSGGARDTQYF.

The CDR3 coding sequence is TGCGCCAGCAGCCAAGCTCAGGGGTTCCAGCCCCAGCATTTT. The encoded protein is CASSQAQGFQPQHF. The rearrangement joins TRBV4-1 to TRBJ1-5; TRBD1 is a possible D gene (6 bases). V was cut by 1 base and J by 7 bases, with 11 bases left in between. Germline-derived CDR1 and CDR2 are MGHRA and YSYEKL. The CDR3 contains 14 residues.

This sequence joins TRBV5-1 and TRBJ2-2, with D perhaps TRBD1 or TRBD2 (6 bases each). This CDR3 region has 15 residues. V was cut by 4 bases and J by 1 base, with 11 bases left in between. CDR1 and CDR2 from the germline V gene are SGHRS and YFSETQ. The CDR3: CASSAGQLNTGELFF. The DNA for the CDR3 is TGCGCCAGCAGCGCGGGACAACTGAACACCGGGGAGCTGTTTTTT.

V usage is TRBV19 and J usage is TRBJ2-4; weak D call: TRBD1 (5 bases). V lost 7 bases and J lost 3, with 13 bases in between. The CDR3 spans 14 residues. Germline V gene lookup returns CDR1 LNHDA and CDR2 SQIVND (reference sequence). The CDR3 nucleotides read TGTGCCAGTACCAATACAGGATTCAAAAACATTCAGTACTTC. Its protein is CASTNTGFKNIQYF.

DNA of the CDR3: TGTGCCACCAGCAGAGGGACAGGGATGGAGTCTGGGGCCAACGTCCTGACTTTC. It encodes CATSRGTGMESGANVLTF. V gene TRBV15 combines with J gene TRBJ2-6, with TRBD1 identical over 8 bases. CDR3 length: 18 residues. Germline CDR1 is LNHNV and CDR2 is YYDKDF (reference sequence). The V and J ends lost 1 base and 1 base, in that order; junction bases with no gene match: 6.

This clone was counted between two and nine times. The rearrangement joins TRBV5-1 to TRBJ1-2; the D is unclear. Looked up from germline, CDR1 is SGHRS and CDR2 is YFSETQ. The CDR3 is made up of 13 amino acids. V lost 5 bases to trimming and J lost 4 bases, with 12 bases between them. CDR3 in DNA: TGCGCCAGCAGGTCTCGTTCCGTCTATGGCTACACCTTC. Its translation is CASRSRSVYGYTF.

This chain links TRBV4-2 with TRBJ2-5; no firm D call. Per the germline V gene, CDR1 is LGHNA and CDR2 is YNFKEQ. There are 14 residues in the CDR3. V was shortened by 2 bases and J by 9 bases, with 16 bases between the two germline ends. For the CDR3, the DNA is TGTGCCAGCAGCCAACCTGGAGAAGGAAAGGCCCAGTACTTC. Its translation: CASSQPGEGKAQYF.

J is TRBJ1-2 and V is TRBV18; 7 bases match TRBD1. The CDR3 is 14 residues long. Germline values: CDR1 KGHSH, CDR2 LQKENI. Unmatched junction bases numbered 3, after V lost 3 bases and J lost 2 bases. The CDR3 region has the DNA TGTGCCAGCTCACCCGGGACAGAAAACTATGGCTACACCTTC. It codes for CASSPGTENYGYTF.

This clone was picked up a small number of times. This chain connects TRBV27 to TRBJ1-5; TRBD1 matches at 8 bases. This CDR3 has 15 residues. The germline V gene has CDR1 MNHEY and CDR2 SMNVEV (reference sequence). With 5 bases clipped from V and 5 bases from J, the junction kept 8 bases outside the gene matches. This CDR3 reads CASSATGTGHQPQHF. In DNA form, the CDR3 reads TGTGCCAGCAGTGCCACCGGGACAGGTCATCAGCCCCAGCATTTT.

The chain carries TRBV11-2 and TRBJ1-3; 7 bases align to TRBD1. There are 14 residues in the CDR3. Germline lookup yields CDR1 SGHAT and CDR2 FQNNGV. The ends lost 5 bases at V and 5 bases at J; junction bases unmatched: 6. The DNA for the CDR3 is TGTGCCAGCAGCCTCAGACAGGGCAGAAACACCATATATTTT. Residues: CASSLRQGRNTIYF.

This clone was recorded a few times. The V gene is TRBV6-1, the J gene TRBJ1-5; D uncertain. V was pared by 2 bases and J by 3 bases, with 11 bases between. This CDR3 contains 15 residues. Germline CDR1 and CDR2: MNHNS and SASEGT. DNA for the CDR3: TGTGCCAGCAGTGAAATAGAAGGTTTCAATCAGCCCCAGCATTTT. Protein product: CASSEIEGFNQPQHF.

The rearrangement uses TRBV9 and TRBJ2-5; 8 bases map to TRBD1. J lost 4 bases, V lost 2 bases, and 10 bases had no gene match. The CDR3 has 16 residues. Per germline, CDR1 SGDLS and CDR2 YYNGEE. DNA of the CDR3: TGTGCCAGCAGCGTGCGAAAAGACAGGGGTGCAGAGACCCAGTACTTC. Translation: CASSVRKDRGAETQYF.

The chain carries TRBV6-4 and TRBJ2-7, with 8 bases that match TRBD2. Germline CDR1 MRHNA, CDR2 SNTAGT. V was pared by 6 bases and J by 4 bases, with 11 bases of the junction left unmatched. The CDR3 consists of 15 residues. This chain's CDR3 is CASSHVAGHSYEQYV. As DNA, the CDR3 is TGTGCCAGCAGCCACGTAGCGGGGCATAGTTACGAGCAGTACGTC.

The V and J genes are TRBV18 and TRBJ1-2; D is unresolved. V gave up 0 bases and J gave up 7 bases, with 9 bases separating them. CDR3 length: 13 residues. The germline V gene has CDR1 KGHSH and CDR2 LQKENI. CDR3 in amino acids: CASSPPGNSGYTF. The CDR3 DNA sequence: TGTGCCAGCTCACCACCGGGTAATAGTGGCTACACCTTC.